This T cell receptor beta chain was recorded in a study of T cell changes during pregnancy in multiple sclerosis. The table came from immunoSEQ multiplex PCR; TCRdb's copy has only in-frame clones and leaves some out. This table has over 100,000 clones, 90% to 95% appearing once. V gave up 5 bases and J gave up 6 bases, with 19 bases separating them. Germline CDR1 SNHLY, CDR2 FYNNEI. The CDR3 totals 15 residues. Sequences were derived from peripheral blood, sampled in the third trimester of pregnancy. V and J are TRBV2 and TRBJ1-2; D gene unclear. The receptor was derived from a female donor with multiple sclerosis, enrolled in a pregnancy study. As DNA, the CDR3 is TGTGCCAGCAGTCTTCAATCGGGTAGGCAGAATGGCTACACCTTC. Translation gives CASSLQSGRQNGYTF.